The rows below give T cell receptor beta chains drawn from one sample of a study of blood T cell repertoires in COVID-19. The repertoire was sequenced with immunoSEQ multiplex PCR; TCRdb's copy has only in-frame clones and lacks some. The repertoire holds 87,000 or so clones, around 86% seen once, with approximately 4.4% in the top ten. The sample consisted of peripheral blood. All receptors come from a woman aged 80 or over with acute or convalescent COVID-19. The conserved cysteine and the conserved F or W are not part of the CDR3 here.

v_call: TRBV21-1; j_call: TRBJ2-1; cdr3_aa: ASSITPRAGRYNEQF
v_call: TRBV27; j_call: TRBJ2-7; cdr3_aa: ASASGTGKYEQY
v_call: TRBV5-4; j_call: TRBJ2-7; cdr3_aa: ASSFAGGREQY
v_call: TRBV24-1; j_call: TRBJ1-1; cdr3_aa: ATSADRLFTEAF
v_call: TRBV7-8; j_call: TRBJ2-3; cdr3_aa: ASIGGADTQY
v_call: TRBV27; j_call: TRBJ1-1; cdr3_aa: ASRTVRGNTEAF
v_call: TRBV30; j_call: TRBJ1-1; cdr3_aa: AWTDRDEAF
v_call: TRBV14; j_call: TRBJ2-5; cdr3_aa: ASSQTGEETQY
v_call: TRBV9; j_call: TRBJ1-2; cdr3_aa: ASSVDGSSRGYT
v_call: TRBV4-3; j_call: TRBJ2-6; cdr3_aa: ASSQDGGRSGANVLT
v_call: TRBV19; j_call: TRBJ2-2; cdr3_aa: ATRNTGELF
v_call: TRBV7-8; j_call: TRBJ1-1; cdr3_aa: ASSLDRDTEAF
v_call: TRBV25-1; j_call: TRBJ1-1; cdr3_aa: ASSRDFNTEAF
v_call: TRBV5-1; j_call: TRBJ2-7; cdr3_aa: ASSWGSGAGVNYEQY
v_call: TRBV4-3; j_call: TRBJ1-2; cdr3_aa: ASSQDRRVYGYT
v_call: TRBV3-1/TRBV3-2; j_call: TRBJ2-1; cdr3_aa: ASSPASVSSYNEQF
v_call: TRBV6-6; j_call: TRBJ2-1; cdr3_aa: ASRQGDYNEQF
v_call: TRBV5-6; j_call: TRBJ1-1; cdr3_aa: ASSFGQGTEAF
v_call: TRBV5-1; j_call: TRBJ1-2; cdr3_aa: ASSFGAGGGYGYT
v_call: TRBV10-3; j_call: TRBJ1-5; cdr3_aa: AISESRGSNQPQH
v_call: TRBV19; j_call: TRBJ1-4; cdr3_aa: ASSTQGTNEKLF
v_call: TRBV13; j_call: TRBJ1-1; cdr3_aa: ASSLDLSGRGEGEAF
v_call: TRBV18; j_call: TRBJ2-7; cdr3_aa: ASSPAAGYEQY
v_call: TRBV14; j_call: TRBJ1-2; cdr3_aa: ASSPSNYGYT
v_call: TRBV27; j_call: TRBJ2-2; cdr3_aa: ASSFQAGVGLYTGELF
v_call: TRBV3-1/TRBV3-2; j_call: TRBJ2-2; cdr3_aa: ASSQWKAGGGGELF
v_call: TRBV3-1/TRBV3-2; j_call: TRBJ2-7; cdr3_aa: ASSQLAEPYEQY
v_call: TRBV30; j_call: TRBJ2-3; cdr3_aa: AWSLRTVTDTQY
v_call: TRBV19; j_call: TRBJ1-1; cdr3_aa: ASSRDRAGTEAF
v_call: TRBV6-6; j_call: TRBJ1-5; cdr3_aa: ASSLQGSPGPQH
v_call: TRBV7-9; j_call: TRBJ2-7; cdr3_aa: ASSPSGSTYEQY
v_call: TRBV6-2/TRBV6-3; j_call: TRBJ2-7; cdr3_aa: ASSYTRDRNAYEQY
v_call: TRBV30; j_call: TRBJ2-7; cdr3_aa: AWSLVAGVRNEQY
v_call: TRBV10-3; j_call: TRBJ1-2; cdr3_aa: AISAGQGVGYT
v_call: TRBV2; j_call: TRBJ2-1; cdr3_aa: ASSESGLGEQF
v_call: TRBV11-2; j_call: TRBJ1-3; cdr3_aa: ASSPDRVSGNTIY
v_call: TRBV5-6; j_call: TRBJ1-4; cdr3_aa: ASTRTENEKLF
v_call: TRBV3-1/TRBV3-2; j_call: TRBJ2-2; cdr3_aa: ASSPPGSNTGELF
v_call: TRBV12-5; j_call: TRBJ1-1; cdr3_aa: ASGLWPQGTEAF
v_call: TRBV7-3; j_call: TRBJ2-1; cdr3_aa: ASSLTVTSGSIHEQF